This record covers a single T cell receptor beta chain. Its specificity is not known. This entry is derived from a study of shared clonotypes between healthy human individuals. Study outcomes and limitations: Among donors, sharing of clonotypes was expected to be affected by sequencing depth. Relative to clonotypes present in all four donors, those not shared had lower generation probabilities.

Only CD45RO-negative cells positively selected for CCR7 counted as naive CD8 cells, so terminally differentiated effector memory CD45RA+ cells were excluded. Repertoires were generated with immunoSEQ multiplex PCR, while TCRdb's copy carries only in-frame clones and drops some. The data hold about 2.2 million clones, with approximately 94% observed a single time. This CDR3 is 17 amino acids long. V lost 0 bases to trimming and J lost 6 bases; unmatched junction nucleotides: 13. CDR1 is SGHRS and CDR2 is YFSETQ in the germline V gene. Sequencing input: naive CD8+ T cells from PBMCs. The sequence came from a man younger than 30 in good health. Some clones in this sample may be carry-over from other donors' samples. The chain employs TRBV5-1 and TRBJ2-7; 9 bases are shared with TRBD1. Here the CDR3 DNA reads TGCGCCAGCAGCTTGGGGCGGACAGGGGTCGGACGGGGCGAGCAGTACTTC. Translating gives CASSLGRTGVGRGEQYF.